These 23 T cell receptor beta chains originate from one sample sequenced in a study of T cells in localized non-small cell lung cancer (dated by TCRdb to about 2020). Libraries were built with the immunoSEQ multiplex PCR assay. TCRdb took this table from immuneACCESS and kept in-frame rearrangements with V and J called. Such tables lack part of the clones; where checked against another copy, unresolved V genes explain under half of the gap, and the rest is unexplained. In this sample the table shows 20,000 to 30,000 clones, 80% to 95% of which occur a single time. The ten largest clones capture around 3.9% of the sample. Sequenced here: peripheral blood, sampled before any cancer treatment. All receptors derive from a female donor older than 55 with stage II squamous cell lung carcinoma.

This sequence joins TRBV2 and TRBJ1-1, with D possibly matching TRBD1 (6 bases). CDR1 and CDR2 (germline): SNHLY, FYNNEI. This CDR3 is 14 amino acids long. Trimming removed 2 bases at V and 6 bases at J, with 13 bases between. The CDR3 sequence is CASSENRVAPEAFF. CDR3 nucleotide sequence: TGTGCCAGCAGTGAAAACAGGGTTGCGCCTGAAGCTTTCTTT. Full variable domain (remainder filled in from reference TRBV2 and TRBJ1-1): EPEVTQTPSHQVTQMGQEVILRCVPISNHLYFYWYRQILGQKVEFLVSFYNNEISEKSEIFDDQFSVERPDGSNFTLKIRSTKLEDSAMYFCASSENRVAPEAFFGQGTRLTVV.

V and J are TRBV18 and TRBJ2-7; 9 positions match TRBD1. Germline V gene sequence: CDR1 KGHSH, CDR2 LQKENI. The CDR3 is made up of 14 amino acids. With V trimmed by 2 bases and J by 5 bases, 4 bases remained unmatched. In DNA, the CDR3 is TGTGCCAGCTCACCAACCGGGACAGGGAACGAGCAGTACTTC. Translation gives CASSPTGTGNEQYF.

The V and J genes are TRBV5-1 and TRBJ2-2, with no clear D. V lost 0 bases and J lost 8, with 8 bases in between. The CDR3 covers 13 residues. In germline, CDR1 is SGHRS, CDR2 YFSETQ. The CDR3 nucleotides are TGCGCCAGCAGCTTGGCCCCAGAGGGGGAGCTGTTTTTT. Its protein is CASSLAPEGELFF.

This clone came up a few times. The chain links TRBV5-6 to TRBJ2-3; no definite D call. This CDR3 has 15 residues. Germline CDR1 reads SGHDT; CDR2 reads YYEEEE. The germline V and J ends were trimmed by 0 bases and 2 bases, with 10 bases remaining between them. The CDR3 nucleotides are TGTGCCAGCAGCTTGGCGCACGTCGCCACAGATACGCAGTATTTT. Its protein product is CASSLAHVATDTQYF.

This clone has more than one count but fewer than ten. The V call is TRBV5-1, the J call TRBJ1-6, with TRBD1 identical over 7 bases. The CDR3 loop spans 14 amino acids. Germline V gene lookup returns CDR1 SGHRS and CDR2 YFSETQ. With 2 bases clipped from V and 8 bases from J, the junction kept 4 bases outside the gene matches. The CDR3 sequence: CASSFGQDDSPLHF. CDR3 bases: TGCGCCAGCAGCTTCGGACAGGACGATTCACCCCTCCACTTT.

This rearrangement joins TRBV5-1 to TRBJ2-1; D uncertain. The CDR3 extends over 14 amino acids. Germline assignment: CDR1 SGHRS and CDR2 YFSETQ. V lost 1 base and J 6 bases, leaving 11 bases between the germline ends. Here the CDR3 reads CASSLWELANEQFF. The CDR3, as DNA: TGCGCCAGCAGCTTGTGGGAACTTGCCAATGAGCAGTTCTTC.

In its sample, this clone was seen once. This chain joins TRBV5-5 and TRBJ1-5; tentatively, D is TRBD1 (5 bases). The CDR3 contains 14 residues. Trimming stripped 1 base from V and 7 bases from J, with 12 bases between. The germline V gene encodes CDR1 SGHKS and CDR2 YYEKEE (reference sequence). The CDR3 reads CASSLTGGEQPQHF. In nucleotides, the CDR3 is TGTGCCAGCAGCTTGACAGGAGGAGAGCAGCCCCAGCATTTT. The whole variable domain, filled in from reference TRBV5-5 and TRBJ1-5, reads DAGVTQSPTHLIKTRGQQVTLRCSPISGHKSVSWYQQVLGQGPQFIFQYYEKEERGRGNFPDRFSARQFPNYSSELNVNALLLGDSALYLCASSLTGGEQPQHFGDGTRLSIL.

The rearrangement links TRBV6-9 to TRBJ2-5; 8 bases agree with TRBD1. The CDR3 sequence is 15 residues long. Germline V lookup: CDR1 MNHGY, CDR2 SVAAGI. Trimming removed 3 bases from V and 4 bases from J; junction bases left unmatched: 7. The CDR3 DNA reads TGTGCCAGCAGTTACCAGGGGGCGGATGGAGAGACCCAGTACTTC. This sequence encodes CASSYQGADGETQYF.

This clone came up once. The gene calls are TRBV11-3 and TRBJ2-7; possibly TRBD1 for D (6 bases). The germline gives CDR1 SGHNT, CDR2 YENEEA. Trimming shortened V by 5 bases and J by 3 bases, and 14 bases separated the two germline ends. The CDR3 contains 14 residues. CDR3 sequence: CASSPPGAHYEQYF. CDR3 DNA sequence: TGTGCCAGCAGCCCCCCAGGGGCTCACTACGAGCAGTACTTC.

The gene calls are TRBV25-1 and TRBJ1-2; 10 bases align to TRBD1. The CDR3 is 17 amino acids. V shed 4 bases, J shed 7 bases, and the junction held 15 bases outside the gene matches. Germline V gives CDR1 MGHDK, CDR2 SYGVNS. CDR3 sequence: CASSGTTGGDYLTGYTF. DNA for the CDR3: TGTGCCAGCAGTGGAACGACAGGGGGCGATTACTTGACTGGCTACACCTTC.

V is TRBV23-1 and J is TRBJ1-1; TRBD1 might be the D (6 bases). TRBV23-1 is known as an ORF, though its function is uncertain. The V gene lost 3 bases and the J gene lost 2 bases, with 22 bases spanning the gap. The CDR3 contains 18 residues. The CDR3, as DNA: TGCGCCAGCAGTCAGTCCTTACCTTCTCACAGGGTAAACACTGAAGCTTTCTTT. Amino acid sequence: CASSQSLPSHRVNTEAFF.

The J gene is TRBJ2-7, the V gene TRBV7-3, with D possibly TRBD1 on 5 matching bases. From germline, CDR1 is SGHTA and CDR2 FQGTGA. This CDR3 contains 15 residues. V lost 1 base and J lost 1, with 11 bases in between. The CDR3: CASSLIGSGSYEQYF. For the CDR3, the DNA is TGTGCCAGCAGCTTAATTGGTTCAGGGTCCTACGAGCAGTACTTC.

The chain employs TRBV6-5 and TRBJ1-2; D gene uncertain. The CDR3 loop spans 13 amino acids. The germline CDR1 and CDR2 sequences are MNHEY and SVGAGI. Trimming took off 5 bases at V and 6 bases at J, with 13 bases between the two ends. The CDR3 is CASSNNGEDGYTF. In DNA form, the CDR3 reads TGTGCCAGCAGTAATAATGGGGAAGATGGCTACACCTTC.

This chain links TRBV2 with TRBJ2-1; TRBD2 agrees at 8 bases. V lost 3 bases, J lost 8 bases, and 12 bases stayed unmatched. The CDR3 is 16 residues long. In germline, CDR1 is SNHLY, CDR2 FYNNEI. CDR3 residues: CASSDGSGSKEDEQFF. In DNA, the CDR3 is TGTGCCAGCAGTGATGGGAGCGGGAGTAAAGAGGATGAGCAGTTCTTC.

In this sample, this clone turned up once. The J gene is TRBJ1-1, the V gene TRBV7-2, with 8 bases identical to TRBD1. Trimming at V came to 5 bases and at J to 0 bases, leaving 5 bases not matched to a gene. Germline loops: CDR1 SGHTA, CDR2 FQGNSA. CDR3 length: 15 residues. The CDR3 loop reads CASSAPGQVNTEAFF. The CDR3 DNA follows: TGTGCCAGCAGCGCGCCGGGACAGGTGAACACTGAAGCTTTCTTT.

The V gene is TRBV18, the J gene TRBJ2-2, with D possibly being TRBD1 or TRBD2 (6 bases each). Germline-derived CDR1 and CDR2 are KGHSH and LQKENI. The length of the CDR3 is 17 residues. Trimming stripped 4 bases from V and 4 bases from J, with 19 bases between. Here the CDR3 DNA reads TGTGCCAGCTCACAGAACGCGGCGCCGGGGGCCACCGGGGAGCTGTTTTTT. This codes for CASSQNAAPGATGELFF.

CDR3 nucleotide sequence: TGTGCCAGCAGTTTAGCAGTATTCGAGCAGTACTTC. Protein sequence: CASSLAVFEQYF. V is TRBV27 and J is TRBJ2-7; D gene ambiguous. The germline V gene has CDR1 MNHEY and CDR2 SMNVEV (reference sequence). Trimming shortened V by 2 bases and J by 6 bases, and 8 bases separated the two germline ends. This CDR3 contains 12 residues.

The chain carries TRBV2 and TRBJ1-5; TRBD1 matches 9 bases. CDR3 length equals 16 residues. V was pared by 4 bases and J by 2 bases, with 6 bases of the junction left unmatched. CDR1 and CDR2 from the germline V gene are SNHLY and FYNNEI. CDR3 residues: CASSGETGGGNQPQHF. The CDR3 DNA sequence: TGTGCCAGCAGTGGAGAGACAGGGGGTGGCAATCAGCCCCAGCATTTT.

V is TRBV7-9 and J is TRBJ2-1, with TRBD2 matching over 8 bases. CDR1 SEHNR and CDR2 FQNEAQ come from the germline V gene (reference sequence). The CDR3 is made up of 13 amino acids. After removal of 6 bases from V and 9 bases from J, the junction contained 7 bases not matched to a gene. The CDR3 region has the DNA TGTGCCAGCAGTCCGTTAGCGGGGACTGAGCAGTTCTTC. Translating gives CASSPLAGTEQFF.

The chain employs TRBV7-2 and TRBJ1-2, with D maybe TRBD1 (6 bases). The CDR3 has 14 residues. Germline CDR1 reads SGHTA; CDR2 reads FQGNSA. V lost 5 bases and J lost 4, with 14 bases in between. The CDR3 sequence is CASSPSTGFYGYTF. The CDR3 coding sequence is TGTGCCAGCAGCCCAAGCACAGGGTTCTATGGCTACACCTTC.

This rearrangement joins TRBV7-8 to TRBJ2-1, with 12 bases fitting TRBD2. CDR1 and CDR2 from the germline V gene are SGHVS and FQNEAQ. This CDR3 region has 16 residues. Trimming removed 5 bases from V and 6 bases from J; junction bases left unmatched: 8. CDR3 DNA: TGTGCCAGCAGCCCATCACTGACTAGCGGGGGCAATGAGCAGTTCTTC. Translation: CASSPSLTSGGNEQFF.

The chain employs TRBV9 and TRBJ1-3; 8 bases map to TRBD1. The CDR3 consists of 16 residues. Per the germline V gene, CDR1 is SGDLS and CDR2 is YYNGEE. Unmatched junction bases numbered 9, after V lost 4 bases and J lost 3 bases. CDR3 sequence (DNA): TGTGCCAGCAGCCCCCAAGGACAGGGATTTGGAAACACCATATATTTT. This encodes CASSPQGQGFGNTIYF.

The CDR3, as DNA: TGTGCCAGCAGTTTATTGGGTCAGGGACAAGTCGGGGAGCTGTTTTTT. It specifies CASSLLGQGQVGELFF. The gene calls are TRBV28 and TRBJ2-2, with D possibly TRBD1 on 6 matching bases. The CDR3 consists of 16 residues. Germline V gives CDR1 MDHEN, CDR2 SYDVKM. With 1 base removed from V and 7 bases from J, the gap between germline ends came to 16 bases. The variable domain in full, completed from reference TRBV28 and TRBJ2-2, reads DVKVTQSSRYLVKRTGEKVFLECVQDMDHENMFWYRQDPGLGLRLIYFSYDVKMKEKGDIPEGYSVSREKKERFSLILESASTNQTSMYLCASSLLGQGQVGELFFGEGSRLTVL.